The 4 T cell receptor beta chains in this list originate from one sample, sequenced in a study of blood T cell repertoires in COVID-19. The assay was immunoSEQ multiplex PCR, and TCRdb's table has in-frame clones only and misses some. This table has a few hundred thousand clones, around 89% appearing once. Sequences were obtained from peripheral blood. The receptors derive from a woman aged 60-75 years with acute or convalescent COVID-19.

This sequence joins TRBV19 and TRBJ1-5; D gene uncertain. Germline V gives CDR1 LNHDA, CDR2 SQIVND (reference sequence). Trimming left V 3 bases short and J 4 bases short, with 7 bases between. The CDR3 sequence is 13 residues long. The CDR3 sequence is CASSMERNQPQHF. The CDR3 region has the DNA TGTGCCAGTAGTATGGAGAGAAATCAGCCCCAGCATTTT.

This chain connects TRBV6-4 to TRBJ1-6; TRBD1 is a possible D gene (5 bases). The CDR3 consists of 13 residues. V was pared by 4 bases and J by 11 bases, with 12 bases between. CDR1 and CDR2 from the germline V gene are MRHNA and SNTAGT. The CDR3: CASSATRGAPLHF. In nucleotides, the CDR3 is TGTGCCAGCAGTGCCACTCGGGGGGCACCCCTCCACTTT.

The chain combines TRBV10-3 with TRBJ2-3, with a possible D match to TRBD1 (6 bases). CDR3 size: 14 residues. V was clipped by 9 bases and J by 4 bases, with 17 bases between them. The germline CDR1 and CDR2 sequences are ENHRY and SYGVKD. CDR3: CAMGHPGISDTQYF. CDR3 bases: TGTGCCATGGGACACCCGGGGATATCAGATACGCAGTATTTT.

The chain is built from TRBV28 and TRBJ2-1; TRBD2 might be the D (6 bases). V shed 5 bases and J shed 6 bases, with 17 bases lying between them. Per the germline V gene, CDR1 is MDHEN and CDR2 is SYDVKM. The CDR3 is 15 residues long. This CDR3 reads CASSVPGLSPNEQFF. The CDR3 region has the DNA TGTGCCAGCAGTGTACCGGGACTTTCTCCCAATGAGCAGTTCTTC.